The rows below give T cell receptor beta chains drawn from one sample of a study of cytomegalovirus exposure and HLA in healthy donors. Sequencing was performed with immunoSEQ multiplex PCR; in TCRdb, only in-frame clones are kept and a portion is missing. Of tens of thousands of clones in the sample, 95% to 97% were seen once. Sequencing was performed on PBMCs. Receptors were obtained from a man between 18 and 35 years old in good health and CMV-seronegative. Each CDR3 is given with its conserved first and last residue. Each record gives: CDR3 length, V gene, clone size, CDR3 protein. A row's size may be missing; if present it is once, few, many or a size class.

cdr3_length: 16
v_call: TRBV27
clone_size: once
cdr3_aa: CASSFWDRAGLETQYF

cdr3_length: 16
v_call: TRBV30
clone_size: -
cdr3_aa: CACKHGTSGNTDTQYF

cdr3_length: 15
v_call: TRBV7-9
clone_size: -
cdr3_aa: CASSTRQGLNTEAFF

cdr3_length: 15
v_call: TRBV10-3
clone_size: -
cdr3_aa: CAISGAMREVDEQFF

cdr3_length: 15
v_call: TRBV9
clone_size: -
cdr3_aa: CASSSGTSGYNEQFF

cdr3_length: 13
v_call: TRBV7-9
clone_size: -
cdr3_aa: CASSLVLAGEQYF

cdr3_length: 14
v_call: TRBV9
clone_size: -
cdr3_aa: CASGLAGGTDTQYF

cdr3_length: 13
v_call: TRBV7-9
clone_size: -
cdr3_aa: CASSRSEYNEQFF

cdr3_length: 16
v_call: TRBV15
clone_size: -
cdr3_aa: CATSRTQGLAEYEQYF

cdr3_length: 13
v_call: TRBV4-1
clone_size: -
cdr3_aa: CASSQESRNEQFF

cdr3_length: 16
v_call: TRBV25-1
clone_size: -
cdr3_aa: CASSGLPGSRTGELFF

cdr3_length: 12
v_call: TRBV7-9
clone_size: -
cdr3_aa: CASNEGDTEAFF

cdr3_length: 16
v_call: TRBV14
clone_size: -
cdr3_aa: CASSQVPGQGALGYTF

cdr3_length: 14
v_call: TRBV15
clone_size: -
cdr3_aa: CATSRAQGAYEQYF

cdr3_length: 15
v_call: TRBV9
clone_size: -
cdr3_aa: CASSQTLSSYNEQFF

cdr3_length: 16
v_call: TRBV6-6
clone_size: -
cdr3_aa: CASSYSTGGAGGEAFF

cdr3_length: 17
v_call: TRBV5-5
clone_size: -
cdr3_aa: CASSLGTSVGGIGELFF

cdr3_length: 14
v_call: TRBV11-2
clone_size: once
cdr3_aa: CASSLSGLGETQYF

cdr3_length: 14
v_call: TRBV18
clone_size: -
cdr3_aa: CASSLKGQEGEAFF

cdr3_length: 14
v_call: TRBV6-1
clone_size: -
cdr3_aa: CASSEAGTGGFAFF

cdr3_length: 13
v_call: TRBV2
clone_size: -
cdr3_aa: CASRGGGVNGYTF

cdr3_length: 14
v_call: TRBV7-2
clone_size: -
cdr3_aa: CASSPQGADYEQYF

cdr3_length: 18
v_call: TRBV7-3
clone_size: -
cdr3_aa: CASSLKAGGDFGTDTQYF

cdr3_length: 13
v_call: TRBV19
clone_size: -
cdr3_aa: CASSIVAATEAFF

cdr3_length: 12
v_call: TRBV6-5
clone_size: -
cdr3_aa: CASSYLQSPLHF

cdr3_length: 17
v_call: TRBV5-1
clone_size: -
cdr3_aa: CASSLARLAGPSNEQFF

cdr3_length: 14
v_call: TRBV7-6
clone_size: -
cdr3_aa: CASSLSSHPYEQYF

cdr3_length: 14
v_call: TRBV18
clone_size: once
cdr3_aa: CASSPLAHGGELFF

cdr3_length: 14
v_call: TRBV19
clone_size: -
cdr3_aa: CASSTRPQGEKLFF

cdr3_length: 12
v_call: TRBV19
clone_size: -
cdr3_aa: CATGTLQETQYF

cdr3_length: 14
v_call: TRBV14
clone_size: -
cdr3_aa: CASSQETGTYEQYF

cdr3_length: 15
v_call: TRBV4-1
clone_size: few
cdr3_aa: CASSQGRTSTYEQYF

cdr3_length: 16
v_call: TRBV6-5
clone_size: -
cdr3_aa: CASSFGQGLSTDTQYF

cdr3_length: 11
v_call: TRBV28
clone_size: -
cdr3_aa: CASRLNTEAFF

cdr3_length: 18
v_call: TRBV9
clone_size: -
cdr3_aa: CASSVDPRGQGFGNTIYF

cdr3_length: 15
v_call: TRBV11-2
clone_size: -
cdr3_aa: CASSLAGTGYNPYTF

cdr3_length: 13
v_call: TRBV2
clone_size: once
cdr3_aa: CATRGQSTDTQYF

cdr3_length: 12
v_call: TRBV6-5
clone_size: -
cdr3_aa: CASSTGGAEAFF

cdr3_length: 15
v_call: TRBV2
clone_size: -
cdr3_aa: CASSVDRVGDNEQFF

cdr3_length: 15
v_call: TRBV27
clone_size: -
cdr3_aa: CASRGYGETNEKLFF

cdr3_length: 16
v_call: TRBV2
clone_size: -
cdr3_aa: CASSDQGRVIQETQYF

cdr3_length: 15
v_call: TRBV30
clone_size: -
cdr3_aa: CAYLTSASSYNEQFF

cdr3_length: 15
v_call: TRBV9
clone_size: -
cdr3_aa: CASSGSRGWDTEAFF

cdr3_length: 15
v_call: TRBV6-4
clone_size: -
cdr3_aa: CASSVASGSYNEQFF

cdr3_length: 14
v_call: TRBV19
clone_size: -
cdr3_aa: CASNDGGQTNIQYF

cdr3_length: 14
v_call: TRBV19
clone_size: -
cdr3_aa: CASSPGLRTSEQFF

cdr3_length: 17
v_call: TRBV15
clone_size: -
cdr3_aa: CATSRDLARGLSTEAFF